This T cell receptor beta chain derives from a study of graft-versus-host responses after intestinal transplantation. At the level of the study: The recipients all started with anti-thymocyte globulin induction and then took tacrolimus and steroids for about 3 years.

The data were produced by immunoSEQ multiplex PCR, yet TCRdb's version contains in-frame clones alone and is incomplete. The data contain approximately 81,000 clones, more than 75% of them singletons. CDR1 is KGHSH and CDR2 is LQKENI in the germline V gene. The ends were cut back, 0 bases at V and 0 bases at J, with 3 bases in the middle. There are 14 residues in the CDR3. Concerning this clone: Its antigen is not identified.

The V gene is TRBV18, the J gene TRBJ1-3; no reliable D call. The specimen was unstimulated CD8+ T cells sorted from spleen or lymph node cells, collected before transplant. The sequence was obtained from a human donor who was the organ donor for an intestinal transplant. The CDR3 sequence is CASSPPNSGNTIYF. As DNA, the CDR3 is TGTGCCAGCTCACCACCCAACTCTGGAAACACCATATATTTT.